The 29 T cell receptor beta chains below all came from one sample that was sequenced in a study of T cells in Graves' hyperthyroidism and ophthalmopathy. RNA transcripts gave rise to amplified TCR beta CDR3 regions. The TCR CDR3 was amplified in a first-round RT-PCR using the HTBI primer set. From the multiplex PCR reads, TCRdb called clonotypes with MiXCR, one entry per CDR3 protein. The sample holds about 210,000 distinct CDR3 sequences, over 15% seen once. Specimen: blood. The source of these receptors is a man between 45 and 60 years old with Graves' hyperthyroidism.

Ten or more counts support this clonotype. The genes are TRBV5-1 and TRBJ2-1; 9 positions agree with TRBD1. V lost 3 bases and J lost 6; bases outside the gene matches: 10. This CDR3 region has 16 residues. Germline CDR1 is SGHRS and CDR2 is YFSETQ. Written as DNA, the CDR3 is TGCGCCAGCAGCTCCCGGGACAGGGTGCGGGGCAATGAGCAGTTCTTC. This encodes CASSSRDRVRGNEQFF.

The table lists this clonotype with many counts. The chain employs TRBV7-2 and TRBJ2-1, with D hard to call. V was shortened by 3 bases and J by 1 base, with 4 bases between the two germline ends. There are 13 residues in the CDR3. Germline V gene data show CDR1 as SGHTA and CDR2 as FQGNSA. The CDR3 nucleotides are TGTGCCAGCAGCTTTCAATCCTACAATGAGCAGTTCTTC. Translated, it gives CASSFQSYNEQFF.

This clonotype occurred many times. The chain links TRBV20-1 to TRBJ2-5, with D possibly being TRBD2 (6 bases). V lost 5 bases and J lost 5, with 18 bases in between. Germline loops: CDR1 DFQATT, CDR2 SNEGSKA (reference sequence). The CDR3 is 14 residues long. The CDR3 region has the DNA TGCAGTGCTCCCGGGACGGGGGAAAGTGAGACCCAGTACTTC. Residues: CSAPGTGESETQYF.

The V gene is TRBV20-1, the J gene TRBJ2-3, with D tentatively TRBD2 (6 bases). The germline V gene has CDR1 DFQATT and CDR2 SNEGSKA (reference sequence). Trimming pared 4 bases from V and 4 bases from J, leaving 15 bases between. This CDR3 is built from 14 residues. In nucleotides, the CDR3 is TGCAGTGCTACCCGGGGACTCAACGCAGATACGCAGTATTTT. This gives the protein CSATRGLNADTQYF.

V is TRBV5-5 and J is TRBJ2-2; tentatively, D is TRBD1 or TRBD2 (5 bases each). This CDR3 is built from 14 residues. Trimming removed 5 bases at V and 2 bases at J, with 10 bases between. Per the germline V gene, CDR1 is SGHKS and CDR2 is YYEKEE (reference sequence). The CDR3 DNA sequence: TGTGCCAGCAGGGGACGCATCAACACCGGGGAGCTGTTTTTT. Residues: CASRGRINTGELFF. Looking up the rest from reference TRBV5-5 and TRBJ2-2 gives the full variable domain: DAGVTQSPTHLIKTRGQQVTLRCSPISGHKSVSWYQQVLGQGPQFIFQYYEKEERGRGNFPDRFSARQFPNYSSELNVNALLLGDSALYLCASRGRINTGELFFGEGSRLTVL.

Notes on this clonotype: This may arise from a read error, as a much more abundant clone is one base away. The chain joins TRBV5-5 to TRBJ1-1; no definite D call. Looked up from germline, CDR1 is SGHKS and CDR2 is YYEKEE (reference sequence). Trimming pared 3 bases from V and 5 bases from J, leaving 17 bases between. The CDR3 runs 15 residues. This chain's CDR3 is CASSSDAVGGTEAFF. CDR3 nucleotides: TGTGCCAGCAGCTCGGACGCGGTCGGCGGGACTGAAGCTTTCTTT.

This clonotype was seen a handful of times. This chain links TRBV29-1 with TRBJ2-2, with D uncertain. CDR1 and CDR2 from the germline V gene are SQVTM and ANQGSEA. The ends were cut back, 4 bases at V and 0 bases at J, with 6 bases in the middle. The CDR3 is made up of 13 amino acids. Written as DNA, the CDR3 is TGCAGCGTTGTTTTCGCGAACACCGGGGAGCTGTTTTTT. Residues: CSVVFANTGELFF.

The rearrangement uses TRBV29-1 and TRBJ2-1; D gene ambiguous. V was pared by 8 bases and J by 13 bases, with 12 bases between. The germline gives CDR1 SQVTM, CDR2 ANQGSEA. The CDR3 extends over 9 amino acids. The CDR3 coding sequence is TGCAGCCCCGCTCTGAACCAGTTCTTC. It yields the protein CSPALNQFF.

The CDR3 reads CASSQDQGYEQYF. CDR3 coding DNA: TGTGCCAGCAGCCAAGATCAGGGTTACGAGCAGTACTTC. The V gene is TRBV16, the J gene TRBJ2-7, with D possibly being TRBD1 (5 bases). Germline V gene sequence: CDR1 KGHSY, CDR2 FQNENV. Between the trimmed V and J ends, which lost 2 bases and 4 bases, there was a span of 9 bases. This CDR3 is built from 13 residues.

To note about this clonotype: An end of the junction does not agree with germline; a read error may underlie this. This rearrangement joins TRBV7-2 to TRBJ1-2; 9 nucleotides align to TRBD1. CDR1 is SGHTA, CDR2 FQGNSA, per germline. The CDR3 runs to 12 residues. DNA for the CDR3: TGTGCCACACAGGGGGCAGGGTATGACTACACCTTC. Protein product: CATQGAGYDYTF. Supplemented by reference TRBV7-2 and TRBJ1-2, the full variable domain reads GAGVSQSPSNKVTEKGKDVELRCDPISGHTALYWYRQSLGQGLEFLIYFQGNSAPDKSGLPSDRFSAERTGGSVSTLTIQRTQQEDSAVYLCATQGAGYDYTFGSGTRLTVV.

This clonotype was recorded once. The rearrangement joins TRBV29-1 to TRBJ1-4; 10 bases agree with TRBD1. The CDR3 is 15 residues long. With V trimmed by 1 base and J by 10 bases, 9 bases remained unmatched. Per germline, CDR1 SQVTM and CDR2 ANQGSEA. CDR3: CSVEAPGTGDRKLFF. DNA for the CDR3: TGCAGCGTTGAAGCCCCCGGGACAGGGGACCGAAAACTGTTTTTT.

The chain employs TRBV20-1 and TRBJ1-6; perhaps TRBD1 as D (5 bases). Deletions cut 5 bases from V and 7 bases from J, with 18 bases between. CDR3 length equals 15 residues. Germline V lookup: CDR1 DFQATT, CDR2 SNEGSKA (reference sequence). The CDR3 coding sequence is TGCAGTGCTCCAGCGAACGGGGCCGGGAATTCACCCCTCCACTTT. The encoded protein is CSAPANGAGNSPLHF.

The J gene is TRBJ2-3, the V gene TRBV30; 8 positions match TRBD1. This CDR3 is built from 12 residues. Germline V CDR1 and CDR2: GTSNPN, SVGIG (reference sequence). J lost 4 bases, V lost 5 bases, and 2 bases had no gene match. CDR3 bases: TGTGCCTGGGACAGGGGCCCAGATACGCAGTATTTT. Its translation: CAWDRGPDTQYF.

This clonotype came up a few times. The chain uses TRBV13 and TRBJ1-1, with TRBD1 as a possible D gene (5 bases). This CDR3 is 15 amino acids long. Germline V gives CDR1 PRHDT, CDR2 FYEKMQ (reference sequence). V was trimmed by 0 bases and J by 0 bases, leaving 8 bases between them. CDR3 nucleotides: TGTGCCAGCAGCTTAGGGTCAGGGATGAACACTGAAGCTTTCTTT. Protein: CASSLGSGMNTEAFF.

This rearrangement joins TRBV20-1 to TRBJ2-5; possible D gene TRBD2, 7 bases. This CDR3 has 16 residues. The germline gives CDR1 DFQATT, CDR2 SNEGSKA (reference sequence). The V and J ends lost 5 bases and 5 bases respectively, with 24 bases between them. CDR3 bases: TGCAGTGCTCCGATTAGTGGGGGGGGGCAAGCCGAGACCCAGTACTTC. The encoded protein is CSAPISGGGQAETQYF.

To note about this clonotype: An end of the junction does not agree with germline; a read error may underlie this. This sequence joins TRBV6-5 and TRBJ1-3, with TRBD1 as a possible D gene (5 bases). The V gene's germline CDR1 is MNHEY and CDR2 SVGAGI. CDR3 length: 17 amino acids. The CDR3 DNA sequence: TGTGCCAGCAGTTACTCTCCCGGGGCAGCGGGAGGAAACACCGTATATTTT. Residues: CASSYSPGAAGGNTVYF.

This clonotype was recorded many times. V is TRBV5-5 and J is TRBJ2-7; no clear D gene. The CDR3 length is 12 residues. V gave up 1 base and J gave up 3 bases, with 5 bases separating them. Germline CDR1 and CDR2: SGHKS and YYEKEE (reference sequence). The CDR3 bases are TGTGCCAGCAGCTTGACCAACTACGAGCAGTACTTC. Translated, it gives CASSLTNYEQYF.

There are many counts of this clonotype. The chain has TRBV20-1 and TRBJ2-1; 8 bases match TRBD2. Germline V CDR1 and CDR2: DFQATT, SNEGSKA (reference sequence). V lost 4 bases and J lost 0; bases outside the gene matches: 14. This CDR3 has 18 amino acids. The CDR3 sequence is CSATLLGDSGTSYNEQFF. The CDR3, as DNA: TGCAGTGCTACATTGTTGGGTGATAGCGGGACCTCCTACAATGAGCAGTTCTTC.

There are a few counts of this clonotype. The J gene is TRBJ2-5, the V gene TRBV28; 11 nucleotides line up with TRBD2. Germline trimming cut 4 bases from V and 2 bases from J; bases unmatched to any gene: 9. Germline lookup yields CDR1 MDHEN and CDR2 SYDVKM. CDR3 size: 17 residues. The chain's CDR3 is CASSSAVGTSGQETQYF. The CDR3, as DNA: TGTGCCAGCAGTTCGGCCGTTGGGACTAGCGGACAAGAGACCCAGTACTTC.

This clonotype was found many times. The rearrangement uses TRBV13 and TRBJ2-3; 12 positions match TRBD2. From germline, CDR1 is PRHDT and CDR2 FYEKMQ (reference sequence). The length of the CDR3 is 18 residues. The J segment lost 2 bases and the V segment lost 0 bases, leaving 6 bases of the junction unmatched. The DNA for the CDR3 is TGTGCCAGCAGCTTAGGCTTACTAGCGGGAGGTCCCACAGATACGCAGTATTTT. As protein: CASSLGLLAGGPTDTQYF. Drawing the rest from reference TRBV13 and TRBJ2-3, the complete variable domain is AAGVIQSPRHLIKEKRETATLKCYPIPRHDTVYWYQQGPGQDPQFLISFYEKMQSDKGSIPDRFSAQQFSDYHSELNMSSLELGDSALYFCASSLGLLAGGPTDTQYFGPGTRLTVL.

A word on this clonotype: The junction and the germline gene differ at one end; a read error may be behind it. The V call is TRBV28, the J call TRBJ1-4; D remains unclear. The CDR3 has 14 amino acids. Germline CDR1 reads MDHEN; CDR2 reads SYDVKM. DNA of the CDR3: TGTGTCAGCAGACCTTCAGGCGCTAATGAAAAACTGTTTTTT. Translation: CVSRPSGANEKLFF.

This clonotype was detected many times. This chain links TRBV12-3 or TRBV12-4 with TRBJ2-7, with D unresolved. The CDR3 is 12 amino acids. Trimming pared 6 bases from V and 5 bases from J, leaving 11 bases between. For the CDR3, the DNA is TGTGCCAGCAGAAGTGACACGAACGAGCAGTACTTC. Translation gives CASRSDTNEQYF.

Notes on this clonotype: A read error may be the cause here, since a much bigger clone is one base away. DNA for the CDR3: TGTGCCAGCTCACCACGGACAGGGAACAGTGAGCAGTTCTTC. This encodes CASSPRTGNSEQFF. This chain connects TRBV18 to TRBJ2-1; TRBD1 matches at 8 bases. The CDR3 is 14 residues long. V dropped 1 base and J dropped 9; count of bases not matched to a gene: 5. CDR1 and CDR2 from the germline V gene are KGHSH and LQKENI.

The chain carries TRBV20-1 and TRBJ2-1; 13 nucleotides line up with TRBD2. After removal of 0 bases from V and 7 bases from J, the junction contained 12 bases not matched to a gene. The CDR3 totals 18 residues. Germline CDR1 is DFQATT and CDR2 is SNEGSKA (reference sequence). CDR3 sequence reads: CSARDSSTSGRALNEQFF. Here the CDR3 DNA reads TGCAGTGCTAGAGATAGTTCAACTAGCGGGAGGGCTTTGAATGAGCAGTTCTTC.

The chain has TRBV5-1 and TRBJ2-7; D ambiguous. The length of the CDR3 is 18 residues. Trimming shortened V by 0 bases and J by 2 bases, and 21 bases separated the two germline ends. CDR1 is SGHRS and CDR2 is YFSETQ in the germline V gene. The CDR3 region is CASSLDPPQMTTTYEQYF. The CDR3 coding sequence is TGCGCCAGCAGCTTGGACCCTCCACAGATGACAACCACCTACGAGCAGTACTTC.

This clonotype has just a few counts. As DNA, the CDR3 is TGTGCCAGCAGCGCGCTGGGACTAGCGCCTTCTAAAAGAGAGCAGTTCTTC. This codes for CASSALGLAPSKREQFF. V usage is TRBV9 and J usage is TRBJ2-1; TRBD2 matches at 10 bases. The germline V gene has CDR1 SGDLS and CDR2 YYNGEE. With 3 bases clipped from V and 10 bases from J, the junction kept 16 bases outside the gene matches. The length of the CDR3 is 17 residues.

The rearrangement uses TRBV18 and TRBJ1-3; D is unresolved. CDR3 length: 17 amino acids. Germline V lookup: CDR1 KGHSH, CDR2 LQKENI. With 2 bases removed from V and 0 bases from J, the gap between germline ends came to 14 bases. CDR3 in amino acids: CASSPDGEAHSGNTIYF. CDR3 bases: TGTGCCAGCTCACCAGATGGGGAGGCTCACTCTGGAAACACCATATATTTT.

This clonotype showed up many times. The rearrangement uses TRBV3-1 and TRBJ2-1, with D possibly TRBD2 on 6 matching bases. Trimming took 4 bases from V and 4 from J, leaving 11 bases between them. Germline V gene sequence: CDR1 LGHDT, CDR2 YNNKEL (reference sequence). The CDR3 spans 14 residues. The CDR3 spells CASSRAGTYNEQFF. The CDR3 DNA follows: TGTGCCAGCAGCCGGGCCGGGACTTACAATGAGCAGTTCTTC.

The chain joins TRBV4-3 to TRBJ2-1; 11 bases fit TRBD2. Unmatched junction bases numbered 5, after V lost 2 bases and J lost 5 bases. The CDR3 consists of 16 residues. Germline V gene sequence: CDR1 LGHNA, CDR2 YSLEER. For the CDR3, the DNA is TGCGCCAGCAGCCAACTTACTAGCGGGAGAGACAATGAGCAGTTCTTC. Translating it yields CASSQLTSGRDNEQFF.